This TCR beta chain appears in the sequencing data of a study of chemoradiotherapy in HPV16-positive cancers. Background on the study: Candidate HPV-specific clones and shared TCR motifs came from a couple of HPV16-positive patients. Study-level results: HPV-responsive T-cell expansion during chemoradiotherapy was linked to improved recurrence-free survival in HPV16-positive patients. Non-HPV-specific T cells did not expand in tumors during treatment, whereas candidate HPV-specific clones and E7-related motifs did.

Comment on this clone: Its antigen is not known.

Profiled with immunoSEQ multiplex PCR; TCRdb holds only in-frame clones, not every one. The repertoire includes 20,000 or so clones, approximately 86% of them detected once, and approximately 4.3% sits in the top ten. V was shortened by 7 bases and J by 0 bases, with 18 bases between the two germline ends. Germline V gene sequence: CDR1 SGHTA, CDR2 FQGNSA. The CDR3 length is 16 residues. The sample was blood, taken from a patient who underwent chemoradiotherapy. The sequence was collected from a human donor with HPV-associated anogenital cancer. V usage is TRBV7-2 and J usage is TRBJ1-2; perhaps TRBD1 as D (6 bases). The CDR3 region is CASTHFPGAANYGYTF. CDR3 nucleotide sequence: TGTGCCAGCACCCACTTTCCGGGGGCAGCTAACTATGGCTACACCTTC.